This TCR beta chain was captured by sequencing in a study of cytomegalovirus exposure and HLA in healthy donors. Points from the study as a whole: In a later analysis, HLA-associated TCR beta chains were more clonally expanded than equally common others. Later analysis demonstrated an association between a missense DCLRE1C variant and TCR beta V- and J-gene trimming. The listing of 150 to 200 TCR beta chains classed them as cytomegalovirus-associated. The only immune exposure information that was available was CMV serostatus.

A note on this clone: Antigen unknown.

Amplification used 60 Vbeta primers and 13 Jbeta primers. Assay used: immunoSEQ multiplex PCR; TCRdb lists only in-frame clones, some missing. The sample lists under 200,000 clones, roughly 79% occurring once. Germline V gene lookup returns CDR1 SGHAT and CDR2 FQNNGV. The CDR3 runs 13 residues. Trimming removed 4 bases at V and 5 bases at J, with 9 bases between. This receptor was obtained from a woman aged 25 to 39 in good health and CMV-seropositive. The chain employs TRBV11-2 and TRBJ1-5; no definite D call. Sequenced: PBMCs. DNA for the CDR3: TGTGCCAGCAGCTGGTCGCGTTATCAGCCCCAGCATTTT. Its translation: CASSWSRYQPQHF.